This TCR beta chain emerged from a study of cytomegalovirus exposure and HLA in healthy donors. Study-wide findings and caveats: DRB1 had the most TCR associations and HLA-C the fewest, a later analysis found, with rates varying by HLA locus. The number of N-insertions in an Asian-associated ancestry cluster was reportedly below the 666-donor mean in a later analysis. On later analysis, the bulk of CMV-associated TCR beta chains appeared to be HLA-restricted. In vitro experiments confirmed that a few CMV-associated chains were specific for CMV antigens.

Notes on this clone: Its specificity is unknown.

13 Jbeta primers and 60 Vbeta primers were used for the PCR. TCRdb keeps only in-frame clones here, not all; method: immunoSEQ multiplex PCR. Counted here are more than 80,000 clones, roughly 60% occurring once; the ten biggest clones make up approximately 2.2%. The ends were cut back, 4 bases at V and 7 bases at J, with 13 bases in the middle. Per the germline V gene, CDR1 is GTSNPN and CDR2 is SVGIG (reference sequence). The CDR3 sequence is 13 residues long. Source material: PBMCs. J is TRBJ1-4 and V is TRBV30; D is ambiguous. The sequence derives from a human donor in good health. In nucleotides, the CDR3 is TGTGCCTGGACTCAGTCCAGATCTGAAAAACTGTTTTTT. Protein: CAWTQSRSEKLFF.